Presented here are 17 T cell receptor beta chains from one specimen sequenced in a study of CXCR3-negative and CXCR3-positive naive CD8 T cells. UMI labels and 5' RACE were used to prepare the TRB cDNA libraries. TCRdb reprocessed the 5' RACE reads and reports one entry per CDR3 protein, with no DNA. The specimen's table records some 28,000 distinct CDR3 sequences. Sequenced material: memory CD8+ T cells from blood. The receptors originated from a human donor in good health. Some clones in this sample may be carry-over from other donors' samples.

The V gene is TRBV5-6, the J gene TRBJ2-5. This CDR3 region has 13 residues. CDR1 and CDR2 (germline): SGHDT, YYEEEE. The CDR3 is CASSLQVQETQYF.

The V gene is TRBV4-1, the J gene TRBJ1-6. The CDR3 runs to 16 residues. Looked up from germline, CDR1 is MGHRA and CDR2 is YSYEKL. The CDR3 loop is CASSQELGSNNSSLHF.

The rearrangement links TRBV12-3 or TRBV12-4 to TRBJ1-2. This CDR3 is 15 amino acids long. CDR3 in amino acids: CASSFSPSGGYGYTF.

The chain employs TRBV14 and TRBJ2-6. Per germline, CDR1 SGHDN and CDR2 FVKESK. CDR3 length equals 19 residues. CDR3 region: CASSQIYLETTAGANVLTF.

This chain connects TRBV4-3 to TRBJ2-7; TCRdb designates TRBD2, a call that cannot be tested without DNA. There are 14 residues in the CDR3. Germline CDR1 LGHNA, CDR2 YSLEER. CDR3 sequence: CASSWGLADLEQYF.

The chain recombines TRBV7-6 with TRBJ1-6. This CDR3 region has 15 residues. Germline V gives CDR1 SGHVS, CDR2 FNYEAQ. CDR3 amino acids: CASSLSGLYNSPLHF. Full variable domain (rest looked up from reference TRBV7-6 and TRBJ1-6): GAGVSQSPRYKVTKRGQDVALRCDPISGHVSLYWYRQALGQGPEFLTYFNYEAQQDKSGLPNDRFSAERPEGSISTLTIQRTEQRDSAMYRCASSLSGLYNSPLHFGNGTRLTVT.

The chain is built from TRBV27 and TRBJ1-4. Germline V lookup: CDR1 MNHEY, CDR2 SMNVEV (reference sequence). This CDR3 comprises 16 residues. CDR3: CASRVLSETTNEKLFF.

CDR3 sequence reads: CASSYDTSGYEQYF. The rearrangement uses TRBV6-6 and TRBJ2-7; TCRdb's D call of TRBD2 is untestable without DNA. CDR1 is MNHNY, CDR2 SVGAGI, per germline (reference sequence). The CDR3 spans 14 residues.

The CDR3 protein is CASSQGWDGSYEQYF. This chain connects TRBV13 to TRBJ2-7; absent DNA, TCRdb's TRBD1 call cannot be checked. The CDR3 is 15 residues long. The germline gives CDR1 PRHDT, CDR2 FYEKMQ (reference sequence).

CDR3 in amino acids: CSAQELSSYNEQFF. The genes are TRBV20-1 and TRBJ2-1. The CDR3 has 14 residues. CDR1 and CDR2 (germline): DFQATT, SNEGSKA (reference sequence).

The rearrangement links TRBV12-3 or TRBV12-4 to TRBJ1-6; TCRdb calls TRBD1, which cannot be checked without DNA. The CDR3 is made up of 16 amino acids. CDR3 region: CASSLGGTPGNSPLHF.

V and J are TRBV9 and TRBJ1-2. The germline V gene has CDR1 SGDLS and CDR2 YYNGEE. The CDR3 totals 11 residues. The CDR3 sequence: CASSEGVGYTF.

CDR3 residues: CATTDYPTIGDTQYF. The genes are TRBV19 and TRBJ2-3; there is no DNA to check the TCRdb D call of TRBD2. The CDR3 sequence is 15 residues long. Germline values: CDR1 LNHDA, CDR2 SQIVND (reference sequence).

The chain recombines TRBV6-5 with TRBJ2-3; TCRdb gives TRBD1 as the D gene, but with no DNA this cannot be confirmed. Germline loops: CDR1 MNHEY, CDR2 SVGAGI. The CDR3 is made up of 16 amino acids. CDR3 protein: CASSYSNAPYTDTQYF.

CDR3 amino acids: CATADRYNGTEAFF. The chain is built from TRBV24-1 and TRBJ1-1; absent DNA, TCRdb's TRBD1 call cannot be checked. This CDR3 is 14 amino acids long. The V gene's germline CDR1 is KGHDR and CDR2 SFDVKD.

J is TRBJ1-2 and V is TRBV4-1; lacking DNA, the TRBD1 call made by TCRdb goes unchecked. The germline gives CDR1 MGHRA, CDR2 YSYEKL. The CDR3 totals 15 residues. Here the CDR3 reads CASSQDSGTGPGYTF.

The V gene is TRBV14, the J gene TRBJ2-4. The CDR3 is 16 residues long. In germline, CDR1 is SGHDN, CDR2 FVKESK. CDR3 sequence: CASSQSRSSAKNIQYF. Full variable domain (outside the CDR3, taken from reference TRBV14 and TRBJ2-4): EAGVTQFPSHSVIEKGQTVTLRCDPISGHDNLYWYRRVMGKEIKFLLHFVKESKQDESGMPNNRFLAERTGGTYSTLKVQPAELEDSGVYFCASSQSRSSAKNIQYFGAGTRLSVL.